The 2 T cell receptor beta chains listed next were all sequenced from one sample in a study of T cells in Graves' hyperthyroidism and ophthalmopathy. The investigators amplified TCR beta CDR3 regions from RNA transcripts. When the TCR CDR3 underwent first-round RT-PCR, the HTBI primer set was used. A single record per CDR3 protein comes from TCRdb applying MiXCR to the multiplex PCR reads. The sample consists of 300,000 to 400,000 distinct CDR3 sequences, over 20% of them appearing once. Sequenced: blood. These receptors originate from a woman between 50 and 59 years old with Graves' hyperthyroidism.

The chain uses TRBV2 and TRBJ2-7; 10 nucleotides line up with TRBD2. V lost 4 bases and J lost 4; bases outside the gene matches: 7. The CDR3 has 15 residues. Germline-derived CDR1 and CDR2 are SNHLY and FYNNEI. The DNA of the CDR3 is TGTGCCAGCAGTGTAGTTCTAGCGGGGGTTTACGAGCAGTACTTC. It codes for CASSVVLAGVYEQYF.

This clonotype was observed many times. The chain has TRBV30 and TRBJ1-3; D is unresolved. In germline, CDR1 is GTSNPN, CDR2 SVGIG (reference sequence). The CDR3 contains 16 residues. V lost 4 bases and J lost 2, with 18 bases in between. The CDR3: CAWKEKRGRAGNTIYF. CDR3 nucleotides: TGTGCCTGGAAGGAGAAGAGAGGTCGGGCTGGAAACACCATATATTTT.